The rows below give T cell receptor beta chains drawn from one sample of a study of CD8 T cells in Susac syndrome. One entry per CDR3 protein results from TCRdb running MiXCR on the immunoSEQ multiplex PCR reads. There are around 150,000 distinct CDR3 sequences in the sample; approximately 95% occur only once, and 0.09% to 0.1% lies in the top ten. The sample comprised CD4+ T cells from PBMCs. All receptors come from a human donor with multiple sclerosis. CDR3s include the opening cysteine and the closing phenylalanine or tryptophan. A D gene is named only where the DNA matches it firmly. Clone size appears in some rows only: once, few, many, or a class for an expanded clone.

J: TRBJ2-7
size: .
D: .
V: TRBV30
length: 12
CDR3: CAWSRDWYEQYF
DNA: TGTGCCTGGAGTCGGGACTGGTACGAGCAGTACTTC

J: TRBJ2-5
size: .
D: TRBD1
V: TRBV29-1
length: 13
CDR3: CSDAGTGAETQYF
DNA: TGCAGCGACGCCGGGACAGGGGCCGAGACCCAGTACTTC

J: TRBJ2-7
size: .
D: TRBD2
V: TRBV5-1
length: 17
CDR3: CASSPAGTSGTFYEQYF
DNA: TGCGCCAGCAGCCCAGCAGGGACTAGCGGGACCTTCTACGAGCAGTACTTC

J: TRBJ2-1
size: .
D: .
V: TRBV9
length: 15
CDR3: CASSVVGSSYNEQFF
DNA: TGTGCCAGCAGCGTAGTCGGGAGCTCCTACAATGAGCAGTTCTTC

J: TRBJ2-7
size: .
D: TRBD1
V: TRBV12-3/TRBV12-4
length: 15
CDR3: CASSRGQGLTYEQYF
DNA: TGTGCCAGCAGCCGCGGACAGGGACTGACCTACGAGCAGTACTTC

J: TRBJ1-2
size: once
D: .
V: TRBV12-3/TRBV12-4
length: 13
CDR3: CASSFSGSYGYTF
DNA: TGTGCCAGCAGTTTTTCAGGGAGCTATGGCTACACCTTC

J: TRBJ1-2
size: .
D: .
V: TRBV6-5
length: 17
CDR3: CASSYSGNRDGNYGYTF
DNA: TGTGCCAGCAGTTACTCGGGCAACCGGGACGGCAACTATGGCTACACCTTC

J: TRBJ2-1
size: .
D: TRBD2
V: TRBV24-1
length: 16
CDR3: CATSDSQRGSYNEQFF
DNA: TGTGCCACCAGTGATTCGCAGCGGGGCTCCTACAATGAGCAGTTCTTC

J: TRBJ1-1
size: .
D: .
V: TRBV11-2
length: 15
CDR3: CASSSTRGYRTGAFF
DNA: TGTGCCAGCAGCTCGACCCGGGGTTATAGAACAGGGGCTTTCTTT

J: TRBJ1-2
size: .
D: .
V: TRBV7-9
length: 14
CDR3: CASSITEANYGYTF
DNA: TGTGCCAGCAGCATCACAGAAGCTAACTATGGCTACACCTTC

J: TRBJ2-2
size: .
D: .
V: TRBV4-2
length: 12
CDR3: CASSQATGELFF
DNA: TGTGCCAGCAGCCAAGCTACCGGGGAGCTGTTTTTT

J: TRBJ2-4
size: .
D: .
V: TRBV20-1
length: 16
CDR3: CSARERGGVTKNIQYF
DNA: TGCAGTGCTAGAGAGAGGGGTGGTGTAACCAAAAACATTCAGTACTTC

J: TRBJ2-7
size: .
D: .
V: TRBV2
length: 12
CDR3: CASTTDTYEQYF
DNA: TGTGCCAGCACCACGGACACCTACGAGCAGTACTTC

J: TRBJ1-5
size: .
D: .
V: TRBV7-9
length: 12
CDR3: CASSLNQQPQHF
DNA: TGTGCCAGCAGCTTAAATCAGCAGCCCCAGCATTTT

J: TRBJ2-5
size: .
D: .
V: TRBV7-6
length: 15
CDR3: CASSRKGGYQETQYF
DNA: TGTGCCAGCAGCCGCAAAGGGGGGTACCAAGAGACCCAGTACTTC

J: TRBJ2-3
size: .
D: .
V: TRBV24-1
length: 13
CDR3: CATSDSAADTQYF
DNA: TGTGCCACCAGTGATTCGGCGGCAGATACGCAGTATTTT

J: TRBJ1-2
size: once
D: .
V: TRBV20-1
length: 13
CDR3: CSGGKQTTPGYTF
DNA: TGCAGTGGCGGAAAACAGACCACTCCTGGCTACACCTTC

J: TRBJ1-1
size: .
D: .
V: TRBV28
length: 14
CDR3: CASSFPREGTEAFF
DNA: TGTGCCAGCAGTTTTCCTCGAGAGGGAACTGAAGCTTTCTTT

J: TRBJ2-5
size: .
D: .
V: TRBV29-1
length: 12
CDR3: CSVTGLQETQYF
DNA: TGCAGCGTTACAGGGTTACAAGAGACCCAGTACTTC

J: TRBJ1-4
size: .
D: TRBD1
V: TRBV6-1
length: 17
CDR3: CASSRLGQGQEAKKLFF
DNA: TGTGCCAGCAGCCGACTGGGACAGGGACAGGAGGCGAAGAAACTGTTTTTT

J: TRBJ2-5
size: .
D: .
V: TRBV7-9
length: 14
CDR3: CASGIAAEQETQYF
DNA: TGTGCCAGCGGGATAGCGGCAGAACAAGAGACCCAGTACTTC

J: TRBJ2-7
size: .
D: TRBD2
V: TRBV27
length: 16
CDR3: CASSSSSSGSIYEQYF
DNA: TGTGCCAGCAGCTCCTCCTCTAGCGGGAGTATCTACGAGCAGTACTTC

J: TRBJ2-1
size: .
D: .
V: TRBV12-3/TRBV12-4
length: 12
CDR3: CASSPSDREQFF
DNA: TGTGCCAGCAGTCCCTCCGACAGAGAGCAGTTCTTC

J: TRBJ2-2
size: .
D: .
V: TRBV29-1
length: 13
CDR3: CSVEHRNTGELFF
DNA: TGCAGCGTTGAACACAGAAACACCGGGGAGCTGTTTTTT

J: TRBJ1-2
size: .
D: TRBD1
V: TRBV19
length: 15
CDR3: CASSSPWDRGYGYTF
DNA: TGTGCCAGTAGTAGTCCCTGGGACAGGGGCTATGGCTACACCTTC